One and the same sample provided the 9 T cell receptor beta chains below, sequenced in a study of vaccination and CD4 T cells after COVID-19. This sample's treatment: roughly ten-day PBMC culture with coronavirus spike peptide pools or control peptides (ViraFEST assay). The antigens for these receptors are not known. Once obtained from cultured CD4+ T cells, the DNA was sequenced using the Oncomine TCR Beta short-read assay. Via MiXCR, TCRdb re-called the PCR reads, giving one row per CDR3 protein. Among roughly 10,000 distinct CDR3 sequences listed, roughly 64% were seen once. Sequences were obtained from CD4+ T cells from blood, cultured in vitro. The receptors were gathered from a human donor who had recovered from COVID-19.

The chain employs TRBV7-3 and TRBJ2-3; TRBD1 agrees at 11 bases. CDR3 length: 15 residues. The trim removed 5 bases at V and 6 bases at J, leaving 7 bases unmatched. Germline CDR1 is SGHTA and CDR2 is FQGTGA. DNA of the CDR3: TGTGCCAGCAGCCCCGGGACAGGGGGGGTGGATACGCAGTATTTT. It is translated as CASSPGTGGVDTQYF.

The table lists this clonotype with a few counts. The genes are TRBV7-2 and TRBJ2-4; 7 positions agree with TRBD1. This CDR3 has 13 residues. Germline V gene sequence: CDR1 SGHTA, CDR2 FQGNSA. J lost 15 bases, V lost 1 base, and 9 bases had no gene match. Here the CDR3 reads CASSLVLTGWWYF. The CDR3, as DNA: TGTGCCAGCAGCTTAGTGCTGACAGGGTGGTGGTACTTC.

This rearrangement joins TRBV20-1 to TRBJ2-4; TRBD2 matches at 7 bases. The ends lost 2 bases at V and 3 bases at J; junction bases unmatched: 1. Germline CDR1 is DFQATT and CDR2 is SNEGSKA (reference sequence). The CDR3 extends over 13 amino acids. CDR3 sequence: CSARSGDKNIQYF. DNA of the CDR3: TGCAGTGCTAGAAGCGGGGACAAAAACATTCAGTACTTC.

The chain recombines TRBV6-2 or TRBV6-3 with TRBJ1-1; D is unclear. Germline loops: CDR1 MNHEY, CDR2 SVGEGT. The CDR3 spans 13 residues. Trimming pared 6 bases from V and 4 bases from J, leaving 12 bases between. The CDR3, as DNA: TGTGCCAGCAGGATAGAAATGGGCACTGAAGCTTTCTTT. This gives the protein CASRIEMGTEAFF.

The chain recombines TRBV10-2 with TRBJ2-7, with D perhaps matching TRBD2 (6 bases). CDR1 is WSHSY and CDR2 is SAAADI in the germline V gene. The ends were cut back, 2 bases at V and 7 bases at J, with 12 bases in the middle. The CDR3 extends over 13 amino acids. CDR3 protein: CASSEMRGSEQYF. The DNA of the CDR3 is TGCGCCAGCAGTGAGATGCGGGGTAGTGAGCAGTACTTC.

This clonotype was observed a handful of times. J is TRBJ2-3 and V is TRBV27, with D hard to call. This CDR3 is built from 13 residues. V was clipped by 1 base and J by 1 base, with 3 bases between them. The germline V gene encodes CDR1 MNHEY and CDR2 SMNVEV (reference sequence). CDR3 residues: CASSLFRTDTQYF. In DNA, the CDR3 is TGTGCCAGCAGTTTATTCCGCACAGATACGCAGTATTTT.

This chain links TRBV7-9 with TRBJ2-5; the match to TRBD1 covers 7 bases. CDR1 and CDR2 from the germline V gene are SEHNR and FQNEAQ (reference sequence). CDR3 length: 13 amino acids. J was trimmed by 5 bases and V by 5 bases; bases with no gene match: 5. The CDR3 nucleotides read TGTGCCAGCAGCCTGGACAGGAGGGAGACCCAGTACTTC. Protein sequence: CASSLDRRETQYF. Full variable domain (rest looked up from reference TRBV7-9 and TRBJ2-5): DTGVSQNPRHKITKRGQNVTFRCDPISEHNRLYWYRQTLGQGPEFLTYFQNEAQLEKSRLLSDRFSAERPKGSFSTLEIQRTEQGDSAMYLCASSLDRRETQYFGPGTRLLVL.

The count of this clonotype is one. The chain combines TRBV28 with TRBJ1-1, with D possibly matching TRBD1 (6 bases). The CDR3 sequence is 15 residues long. Looked up from germline, CDR1 is MDHEN and CDR2 is SYDVKM. Trimming left V 5 bases short and J 5 bases short, with 18 bases between. The CDR3 here is CASSQARARGTEAFF. The CDR3 coding sequence is TGTGCCAGCAGTCAGGCAAGGGCAAGGGGGACTGAAGCTTTCTTT.

The genes are TRBV5-1 and TRBJ2-3; TRBD1 matches 7 bases. Trimming cost V 7 bases and J 0 bases; bases outside gene matches: 5. The V gene's germline CDR1 is SGHRS and CDR2 YFSETQ. The CDR3 sequence is 14 residues long. CDR3 nucleotides: TGCGCCAGCTCCCGGGACAGCAGCACAGATACGCAGTATTTT. It translates to CASSRDSSTDTQYF.